This is a list of T cell receptor beta chains from one sample in a study of cytomegalovirus exposure and HLA in healthy donors. Profiling relied on immunoSEQ multiplex PCR, and the TCRdb table lists in-frame clones only, not all of them. This repertoire shows tens of thousands of clones, 55% to 70% found once; its top ten account for roughly 21%. The sequenced material came from PBMCs. These receptors all stem from a woman in her forties or fifties in good health and CMV-seropositive. CDR3s include the opening cysteine and the closing phenylalanine or tryptophan. Rows may omit the clone size; those that give it use once, few, many or a size class.

j_gene: TRBJ2-2
abundance: -
v_gene: TRBV12-5
CDR3aa: CASATDSLWNTGELFF

j_gene: TRBJ1-2
abundance: -
v_gene: TRBV9
CDR3aa: CASSITPGGLGGYTF

j_gene: TRBJ1-2
abundance: -
v_gene: TRBV29-1
CDR3aa: CSVTIPTGGEGYGYTF

j_gene: TRBJ1-1
abundance: once
v_gene: TRBV7-8
CDR3aa: CASSLDMWQGNTEAFF

j_gene: TRBJ1-4
abundance: few
v_gene: TRBV5-1
CDR3aa: CASRGGENEKLFF

j_gene: TRBJ1-4
abundance: -
v_gene: TRBV28
CDR3aa: CASSLLGEGTNEKLFF

j_gene: TRBJ2-1
abundance: -
v_gene: TRBV9
CDR3aa: CASSGGGWATDEQFF

j_gene: TRBJ2-5
abundance: -
v_gene: TRBV5-1
CDR3aa: CASSPEPGLAQTQYF

j_gene: TRBJ2-1
abundance: -
v_gene: TRBV13
CDR3aa: CASSSLDRHNEQFF

j_gene: TRBJ1-1
abundance: many
v_gene: TRBV4-1
CDR3aa: CASSQGQDPQNTEAFF

j_gene: TRBJ1-2
abundance: -
v_gene: TRBV7-9
CDR3aa: CASSLLRRDYFYGYTF

j_gene: TRBJ1-2
abundance: -
v_gene: TRBV15
CDR3aa: CATSRGTGYGYTF

j_gene: TRBJ2-1
abundance: few
v_gene: TRBV6-5
CDR3aa: CASSSRDRTYNEQFF

j_gene: TRBJ1-5
abundance: -
v_gene: TRBV18
CDR3aa: CASSLDRGESNQPQHF

j_gene: TRBJ2-5
abundance: -
v_gene: TRBV19
CDR3aa: CASSGGEETQYF

j_gene: TRBJ1-6
abundance: -
v_gene: TRBV28
CDR3aa: CASSFETYNSPLHF